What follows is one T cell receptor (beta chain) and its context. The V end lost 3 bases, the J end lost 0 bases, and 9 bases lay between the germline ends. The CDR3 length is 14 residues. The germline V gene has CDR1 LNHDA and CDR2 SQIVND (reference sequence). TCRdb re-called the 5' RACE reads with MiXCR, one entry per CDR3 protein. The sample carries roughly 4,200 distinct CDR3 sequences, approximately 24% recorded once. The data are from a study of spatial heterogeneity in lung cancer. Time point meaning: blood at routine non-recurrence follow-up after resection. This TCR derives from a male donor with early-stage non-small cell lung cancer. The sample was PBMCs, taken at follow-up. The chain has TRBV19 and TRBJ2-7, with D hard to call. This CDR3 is CASSIGGNSYEQYF. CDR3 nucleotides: TGTGCCAGTAGTATCGGCGGCAACTCCTACGAGCAGTACTTC.